The rows below give T cell receptor beta chains drawn from one sample of a study of blood T cell repertoires in COVID-19. The protocol was immunoSEQ multiplex PCR, while the TCRdb copy is restricted to in-frame clones and leaves out a portion. The sample records about 76,000 clones, approximately 86% being singletons. Sequenced: peripheral blood. These receptors came from a human donor in a cohort sampled during active COVID-19. CDR3s include the opening cysteine and the closing phenylalanine or tryptophan. Each record gives: V gene, J gene, CDR3 protein.

TRBV6-5	TRBJ2-7	CASNYGTTGGYEQYF
TRBV4-2	TRBJ2-1	CASSQTSGGAINEQFF
TRBV18	TRBJ2-2	CASSPYGEGLFF
TRBV9	TRBJ2-1	CASSVSSGAYNEQFF
TRBV7-3	TRBJ2-3	CASSPWTSGDRTDTQYF
TRBV19	TRBJ2-1	CATSRRGGTNEQFF
TRBV5-8	TRBJ2-5	CASSLGRTGATTAQYF
TRBV18	TRBJ2-3	CASSQPGRDGDTQYF
TRBV2	TRBJ1-1	CASRGDSAEAFF
TRBV5-4	TRBJ2-7	CASSAGGNEQYF
TRBV7-8	TRBJ1-2	CASSLGQGGYGYTF
TRBV5-1	TRBJ2-7	CASSPGRGYEQYF
TRBV7-6	TRBJ2-6	CASSLRAGANVLTF
TRBV6-6	TRBJ1-3	CASSGQGTGNTIYF
TRBV5-5	TRBJ2-3	CASSSDRGRVDTQYF
TRBV19	TRBJ1-2	CASSLRGAGGYTF
TRBV30	TRBJ1-5	CAWSRGGPNNQPQHF
TRBV5-4	TRBJ2-7	CASSPGGRSYEQYF
TRBV7-7	TRBJ2-5	CASRAGTAQQETQYF
TRBV27	TRBJ2-1	CASSLQSGGYNEQFF
TRBV28	TRBJ1-6	CASRSRQGRGSPLHF
TRBV4-1	TRBJ2-7	CASSQDGTGDYEQYF
TRBV11-3	TRBJ2-7	CASSSPTTGASRYEQYF
TRBV5-1	TRBJ1-5	CASSLNGNQPQHF
TRBV27	TRBJ1-1	CASSFDLGGTEAFF
TRBV11-2	TRBJ2-1	CASSLAGTSGWNEQFF
TRBV28	TRBJ2-1	CASRPRGAGGKSSYNEQFF
TRBV27	TRBJ2-2	CASRIGAFRGTGELFF
TRBV5-1	TRBJ2-3	CASSLIASGGRTDTQYF
TRBV28	TRBJ2-4	CASSLGLAGVIQYF
TRBV5-1	TRBJ2-7	CASSLQGQYEQYF
TRBV19	TRBJ2-7	CASSSGTGRSREQYF
TRBV11-3	TRBJ1-1	CASSLPGTRRNTEAFF